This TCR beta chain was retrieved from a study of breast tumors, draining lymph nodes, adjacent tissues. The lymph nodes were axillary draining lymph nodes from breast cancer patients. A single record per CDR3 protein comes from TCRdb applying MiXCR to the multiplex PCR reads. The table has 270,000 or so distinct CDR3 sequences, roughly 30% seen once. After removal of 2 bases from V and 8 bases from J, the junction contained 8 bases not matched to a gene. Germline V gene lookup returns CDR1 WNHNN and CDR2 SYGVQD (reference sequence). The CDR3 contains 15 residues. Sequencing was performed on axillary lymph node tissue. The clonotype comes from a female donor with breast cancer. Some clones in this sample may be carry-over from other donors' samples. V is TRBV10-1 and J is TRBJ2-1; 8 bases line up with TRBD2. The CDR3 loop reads CASSENSGSEDEQFF. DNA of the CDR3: TGCGCCAGCAGTGAGAACAGCGGGAGCGAGGATGAGCAGTTCTTC.